Listed below are T cell receptor beta chains from one sample, sequenced in a study of blood T cell repertoires in COVID-19. Here immunoSEQ multiplex PCR was the method, and the copy in TCRdb shows in-frame clones only, minus some. The sample contains about 210,000 clones, about four fifths of which appear only once. The sequencing sample was made of PBMCs or T cells enriched from blood (not recorded which). The receptors were gathered from a woman aged 45-65 years with acute COVID-19. Both conserved end residues are part of each CDR3. Fields, in order: D gene, V gene, clone size, J gene, CDR3 protein, CDR3 DNA. The D gene is left open where the match is weak. Rows give clone size only sometimes, using once, few, many, or a class for an expanded clone.

>.|TRBV9|few|TRBJ2-5
CASSVEGSTETQYF
TGTGCCAGCAGCGTAGAAGGGAGTACGGAGACCCAGTACTTC
>TRBD1|TRBV5-1|.|TRBJ1-4
CASSSPGDRENEKLFF
TGCGCCAGCAGCTCGCCGGGGGACAGGGAAAATGAAAAACTGTTTTTT
>TRBD1|TRBV15|.|TRBJ2-7
CATSGERPGQGLSYEQYF
TGTGCCACCAGCGGAGAAAGGCCGGGACAGGGCCTTAGCTACGAGCAGTACTTC
>.|TRBV7-2|.|TRBJ2-6
CASPISGANVLTF
TGTGCCAGCCCTATTTCTGGGGCCAACGTCCTGACTTTC
>.|TRBV19|.|TRBJ2-2
CASSIRFHRANPGELFF
TGTGCCAGTAGTATTCGGTTTCACAGGGCAAATCCCGGGGAGCTGTTTTTT
>TRBD1|TRBV9|.|TRBJ1-1
CASSAGQDTEAFF
TGTGCCAGCAGCGCGGGACAGGACACTGAAGCTTTCTTT
>.|TRBV7-9|.|TRBJ1-1
CASSFDRPYEAFF
TGTGCCAGCAGCTTCGACAGACCTTATGAAGCTTTCTTT
>.|TRBV28|.|TRBJ2-7
CASSSGNTGFEQYF
TGTGCCAGCAGTTCCGGCAATACAGGGTTCGAGCAGTACTTC
>TRBD2|TRBV6-5|.|TRBJ2-5
CATTSGGAEPQYF
TGTGCCACAACTAGCGGGGGGGCCGAGCCCCAGTACTTC
>.|TRBV28|.|TRBJ2-1
CASSPPGEPYNEQFF
TGTGCCAGCAGTCCCCCGGGGGAACCCTACAATGAGCAGTTCTTC
>TRBD1|TRBV4-3|.|TRBJ1-3
CASSQDGTASGNTIYF
TGCGCCAGCAGCCAAGATGGGACAGCCAGTGGAAACACCATATATTTT
>.|TRBV24-1|.|TRBJ1-2
CATSFYSRACYGYTF
TGTGCCACCAGTTTCTACAGTCGCGCGTGCTATGGCTACACCTTC
>.|TRBV19|.|TRBJ1-5
CASSIRDDSNQPQHF
TGTGCCAGTAGTATCAGGGATGATAGCAATCAGCCCCAGCATTTT
>TRBD2|TRBV11-3|few|TRBJ2-3
CASSLSVLAGDTQYF
TGTGCCAGCAGCTTAAGTGTCCTAGCGGGGGATACGCAGTATTTT
>.|TRBV5-5|.|TRBJ1-3
CASSQYGGGRATGNTIYF
TGTGCCAGCAGCCAATATGGGGGTGGGAGGGCCACTGGAAACACCATATATTTT
>TRBD1|TRBV7-2|.|TRBJ1-1
CASSMTGVNTEAFF
TGTGCCAGCAGCATGACAGGGGTGAACACTGAAGCTTTCTTT
>.|TRBV6-5|.|TRBJ1-2
CASTQGGVYGYTF
TGTGCCAGCACCCAAGGGGGGGTTTATGGCTACACCTTC